Presented here are 22 T cell receptor beta chains from one specimen sequenced in a study of shared clonotypes between healthy human individuals (dated by TCRdb to 2018 to 2021). Libraries were constructed by the immunoSEQ multiplex PCR assay. TCRdb obtained this table from immuneACCESS and retained in-frame rearrangements with V and J assigned. These tables miss some clones; where compared with another copy, unresolved V genes account for less than half of the shortfall, and the remainder is unexplained. The sample table records a few million clones; approximately 94% of these occur just once. The ten largest make up roughly 0.13% of the sample. The specimen sequenced was naive CD4+ T cells sorted from blood. In the paper's terms, the cell subset or site label means: CD45RA+ positively selected. The receptors shown here come from a man aged 18 to 30 in good health.

This chain connects TRBV29-1 to TRBJ1-1; D perhaps matches TRBD1 (5 bases). The CDR3 loop spans 14 amino acids. Germline CDR1 reads SQVTM; CDR2 reads ANQGSEA. V lost 6 bases to trimming and J lost 1 base, with 15 bases between them. CDR3 coding DNA: TGCAGCGTCGAACTTTTTGGACAGAACACTGAAGCTTTCTTT. Residues: CSVELFGQNTEAFF.

CDR3 DNA: TGTGCCAGCAGCCCCAGGGCTTCTGGAAACACCATATATTTT. Translated: CASSPRASGNTIYF. The rearrangement uses TRBV7-2 and TRBJ1-3, with D perhaps matching TRBD1 (5 bases). Trimming took 5 bases from V and 1 from J, leaving 9 bases between them. Germline assignment: CDR1 SGHTA and CDR2 FQGNSA. This CDR3 is built from 14 residues.

This chain connects TRBV29-1 to TRBJ2-7, with TRBD1 matching over 9 bases. CDR1 is SQVTM, CDR2 ANQGSEA, per germline. With V trimmed by 4 bases and J by 5 bases, 6 bases remained unmatched. This CDR3 is built from 13 residues. CDR3 amino acids: CSVGTGARNEQYF. CDR3 nucleotide sequence: TGCAGCGTTGGGACAGGGGCTCGGAACGAGCAGTACTTC.

This clone was seen only once. The chain links TRBV7-8 to TRBJ2-7; 8 nucleotides agree with TRBD2. Germline V gene data show CDR1 as SGHVS and CDR2 as FQNEAQ. This CDR3 is 16 amino acids long. V lost 1 base to trimming and J lost 3 bases; unmatched junction nucleotides: 8. Here the CDR3 reads CASSLVRSTSGYEQYF. The CDR3 region has the DNA TGTGCCAGCAGCTTAGTACGTAGTACTAGCGGCTACGAGCAGTACTTC.

The chain links TRBV9 to TRBJ2-6, with D tentatively TRBD1 (6 bases). The CDR3 is 19 residues long. With 2 bases removed from V and 0 bases from J, the gap between germline ends came to 18 bases. CDR1 and CDR2 from the germline V gene are SGDLS and YYNGEE. CDR3 in DNA: TGTGCCAGCAGCGTGGGTTCCGGGACACAGAGCTCTGGGGCCAACGTCCTGACTTTC. Protein sequence: CASSVGSGTQSSGANVLTF.

The chain joins TRBV7-9 to TRBJ1-6; the match to TRBD1 covers 7 bases. Trimming removed 1 base from V and 6 bases from J; junction bases left unmatched: 3. The CDR3 covers 15 residues. Germline V gives CDR1 SEHNR, CDR2 FQNEAQ (reference sequence). The CDR3 here is CASSLGGQTNSPLHF. The CDR3 DNA sequence: TGTGCCAGCAGCTTAGGGGGACAGACTAATTCACCCCTCCACTTT.

The rearrangement joins TRBV29-1 to TRBJ2-7; TRBD2 agrees at 7 bases. CDR1 is SQVTM, CDR2 ANQGSEA, per germline. The CDR3 totals 13 residues. Trimming removed 7 bases from V and 4 bases from J; junction bases left unmatched: 10. DNA for the CDR3: TGCAGCGCCCAAGGTGGGGGGGTGTACGAGCAGTACTTC. Its protein product is CSAQGGGVYEQYF.

The chain combines TRBV18 with TRBJ1-1, with D possibly matching TRBD1 (6 bases). With 2 bases removed from V and 1 base from J, the gap between germline ends came to 8 bases. CDR1 is KGHSH, CDR2 LQKENI, per germline. The CDR3 consists of 14 residues. The CDR3 reads CASSPKQGNTEAFF. Here the CDR3 DNA reads TGTGCCAGCTCACCAAAACAGGGGAACACTGAAGCTTTCTTT.

The table lists this clone with a count of one. CDR3: CASSDEAGLYEQYF. CDR3 coding DNA: TGTGCCAGCAGTGACGAGGCAGGGCTCTACGAGCAGTACTTC. The chain recombines TRBV2 with TRBJ2-7; maybe TRBD1 (5 bases). V shed 3 bases and J shed 3 bases, with 12 bases lying between them. Germline V gene lookup returns CDR1 SNHLY and CDR2 FYNNEI. This CDR3 has 14 residues. Based on the CDR3 plus reference TRBV2 and TRBJ2-7, the full variable domain is EPEVTQTPSHQVTQMGQEVILRCVPISNHLYFYWYRQILGQKVEFLVSFYNNEISEKSEIFDDQFSVERPDGSNFTLKIRSTKLEDSAMYFCASSDEAGLYEQYFGPGTRLTVT.

J is TRBJ1-2 and V is TRBV6-1; D is undetermined. CDR3 length equals 13 residues. Trimming removed 6 bases from V and 3 bases from J, with 11 bases in between. CDR1 is MNHNS, CDR2 SASEGT, per germline. The CDR3 DNA reads as TGTGCCAGCAGAAGGACGGGAGACTATGGCTACACCTTC. This translates into CASRRTGDYGYTF.

This chain links TRBV15 with TRBJ1-4; 9 bases agree with TRBD1. The CDR3 is 16 amino acids. Germline loops: CDR1 LNHNV, CDR2 YYDKDF (reference sequence). Trimming cost V 8 bases and J 3 bases; bases outside gene matches: 10. The CDR3 loop reads CATAPGTGWANEKLFF. DNA for the CDR3: TGTGCCACCGCTCCCGGGACAGGGTGGGCTAATGAAAAACTGTTTTTT. The whole variable domain, filled in from reference TRBV15 and TRBJ1-4, reads DAMVIQNPRYQVTQFGKPVTLSCSQTLNHNVMYWYQQKSSQAPKLLFHYYDKDFNNEADTPDNFQSRRPNTSFCFLDIRSPGLGDTAMYLCATAPGTGWANEKLFFGSGTQLSVL.

The V call is TRBV5-5, the J call TRBJ1-2, with D possibly TRBD1 on 6 matching bases. CDR3 length: 12 amino acids. The V gene lost 4 bases and the J gene lost 9 bases, with 13 bases spanning the gap. Germline V gene sequence: CDR1 SGHKS, CDR2 YYEKEE (reference sequence). Here the CDR3 reads CASSANRVSYTF. The CDR3 nucleotides are TGTGCCAGCAGCGCAAACAGGGTCAGCTACACCTTC.

The chain links TRBV29-1 to TRBJ1-2, with D hard to call. There are 13 residues in the CDR3. Germline CDR1 and CDR2: SQVTM and ANQGSEA. The V end lost 6 bases, the J end lost 5 bases, and 16 bases lay between the germline ends. The CDR3 region is CSVPDLEEYGYTF. CDR3 DNA: TGCAGCGTCCCGGACTTGGAGGAATATGGCTACACCTTC. Variable domain in full (rest from reference TRBV29-1 and TRBJ1-2): SAVISQKPSRDICQRGTSLTIQCQVDSQVTMMFWYRQQPGQSLTLIATANQGSEATYESGFVIDKFPISRPNLTFSTLTVSNMSPEDSSIYLCSVPDLEEYGYTFGSGTRLTVV.

Comments on this clone: Additional DNA sequences in this sample encode the identical CDR3. The chain links TRBV18 to TRBJ2-2; D remains ambiguous. The length of the CDR3 is 13 residues. Germline CDR1 and CDR2: KGHSH and LQKENI. Deletions cut 1 base from V and 3 bases from J, with 3 bases between. The CDR3 sequence is CASSPQDTGELFF. CDR3 DNA sequence: TGTGCCAGCTCACCACAGGACACCGGGGAGCTGTTTTTT.

This CDR3 is CASDPRQVDNSPLHF. The CDR3 DNA reads as TGTGCCAGCGACCCCCGACAGGTAGATAATTCACCCCTCCACTTT. V usage is TRBV6-1 and J usage is TRBJ1-6, with a possible D match to TRBD1 (6 bases). This CDR3 has 15 residues. Trimming removed 8 bases from V and 5 bases from J, with 16 bases in between. Germline assignment: CDR1 MNHNS and CDR2 SASEGT.

CDR3 DNA: TGTGCCAGCAGTGAAGCGAGCAGGCCCCCCTACGAGCAGTACTTC. As protein: CASSEASRPPYEQYF. This rearrangement joins TRBV6-1 to TRBJ2-7, with D unclear. This CDR3 spans 15 amino acids. Trimming took off 0 bases at V and 2 bases at J, with 11 bases between the two ends. Germline V gene data show CDR1 as MNHNS and CDR2 as SASEGT.

The rearrangement uses TRBV5-5 and TRBJ1-1, with TRBD1 as a possible D gene (6 bases). Trimming stripped 0 bases from V and 5 bases from J, with 11 bases between. Germline assignment: CDR1 SGHKS and CDR2 YYEKEE (reference sequence). The CDR3 spans 14 residues. The CDR3 DNA reads TGTGCCAGCAGCTTGGACAGGGTGGCGACTGAAGCTTTCTTT. It translates to CASSLDRVATEAFF.

V gene TRBV29-1 combines with J gene TRBJ2-1; D uncertain. This CDR3 spans 11 amino acids. V dropped 5 bases and J dropped 6 bases, with 8 bases sitting between them. Per the germline V gene, CDR1 is SQVTM and CDR2 is ANQGSEA. The CDR3 is CSVSQGNEQFF. CDR3 coding DNA: TGCAGCGTTTCCCAAGGCAATGAGCAGTTCTTC.

The chain joins TRBV11-2 to TRBJ1-5; D may be TRBD1 (6 bases). The CDR3 loop spans 16 amino acids. CDR1 is SGHAT, CDR2 FQNNGV, per germline. Trimming left V 1 base short and J 4 bases short, with 14 bases between. The CDR3 protein is CASSLGAGTSNQPQHF. CDR3 coding DNA: TGTGCCAGCAGCTTAGGTGCCGGGACATCTAATCAGCCCCAGCATTTT.

This sequence joins TRBV19 and TRBJ1-5, with unresolved D. V dropped 4 bases and J dropped 2 bases, with 12 bases sitting between them. Germline values: CDR1 LNHDA, CDR2 SQIVND (reference sequence). The CDR3 contains 15 residues. The CDR3 nucleotides read TGTGCCAGTAGTAAGAGAACAGTTGGCAATCAGCCCCAGCATTTT. Its translation: CASSKRTVGNQPQHF.

The chain recombines TRBV6-5 with TRBJ2-7; 7 bases are shared with TRBD1. V dropped 4 bases and J dropped 3; count of bases not matched to a gene: 6. CDR3 length equals 14 residues. Germline loops: CDR1 MNHEY, CDR2 SVGAGI. DNA for the CDR3: TGTGCCAGCAGTTGGGAGACAGGGAGCTACGAGCAGTACTTC. As protein: CASSWETGSYEQYF.

This clone was detected only once. The chain links TRBV5-1 to TRBJ2-1; perhaps TRBD2 as D (5 bases). CDR1 SGHRS and CDR2 YFSETQ come from the germline V gene. Trimming pared 0 bases from V and 9 bases from J, leaving 19 bases between. The CDR3 has 16 amino acids. The CDR3 DNA is TGCGCCAGCAGCTTGGTTGAGGGAGCCGGCCTATCTGAGCAGTTCTTC. It specifies CASSLVEGAGLSEQFF.